The next 6 T cell receptor beta chains were all read from a single sample in a study of blood T cell repertoires in COVID-19. Clones were sequenced by immunoSEQ multiplex PCR, and TCRdb holds only the in-frame ones, with some missing. The table has some 170,000 clones, around 81% seen once. Sequenced material: peripheral blood. The receptors were sampled from a woman aged 40 to 50 with COVID-19, enrolled during active disease.

The sample holds a few counts of this clone. V is TRBV6-5 and J is TRBJ2-2, with D possibly matching TRBD2 (5 bases). CDR3 length: 15 amino acids. Trimming took off 7 bases at V and 5 bases at J, with 17 bases between the two ends. CDR1 is MNHEY, CDR2 SVGAGI, per germline. In DNA, the CDR3 is TGTGCCAGCAATGGTCAGACCGGGGAGACCGGGGAGCTGTTTTTT. Residues: CASNGQTGETGELFF.

The chain joins TRBV5-6 to TRBJ2-4; D possibly corresponds to TRBD1 (6 bases). The ends were cut back, 4 bases at V and 7 bases at J, with 15 bases in the middle. Germline V gene data show CDR1 as SGHDT and CDR2 as YYEEEE. This CDR3 comprises 14 residues. The CDR3 loop is CASSQGTGSNIQYF. The DNA of the CDR3 is TGTGCCAGCAGCCAAGGAACAGGGAGCAACATTCAGTACTTC.

The chain uses TRBV5-1 and TRBJ2-5, with TRBD2 matching 10 bases. Germline assignment: CDR1 SGHRS and CDR2 YFSETQ. The CDR3 runs 14 residues. The V gene end was trimmed by 3 bases and the J gene end by 3 bases; junction bases not matched to a gene: 2. CDR3 protein: CASSSGLAEETQYF. CDR3 DNA sequence: TGCGCCAGCAGCTCCGGACTAGCGGAAGAGACCCAGTACTTC.

This clone was detected a few times. This chain links TRBV5-1 with TRBJ1-4, with TRBD1 matching 7 bases. There are 14 residues in the CDR3. Per germline, CDR1 SGHRS and CDR2 YFSETQ. V trimming: 7 bases; J trimming: 8 bases; junction bases outside the gene matches: 11. CDR3 protein: CASGTDRQPEKLFF. DNA of the CDR3: TGCGCCAGCGGAACGGACAGGCAGCCCGAAAAACTGTTTTTT.

This chain connects TRBV9 to TRBJ2-3, with D perhaps TRBD2 (6 bases). The germline CDR1 and CDR2 sequences are SGDLS and YYNGEE. V lost 4 bases to trimming and J lost 4 bases, with 22 bases between them. This CDR3 spans 17 amino acids. CDR3 sequence reads: CASSPVGGTTRADTQYF. The CDR3 nucleotides are TGTGCCAGCAGCCCAGTTGGCGGGACGACCCGGGCAGATACGCAGTATTTT.

The chain employs TRBV7-9 and TRBJ1-6, with TRBD1 identical over 9 bases. This CDR3 is built from 17 residues. The V gene's germline CDR1 is SEHNR and CDR2 FQNEAQ (reference sequence). The V gene end was trimmed by 2 bases and the J gene end by 8 bases; junction bases not matched to a gene: 10. CDR3 loop: CASSLWAGTGIDSPLHF. CDR3 coding DNA: TGTGCCAGCAGCTTATGGGCCGGGACAGGGATAGATTCACCCCTCCACTTT.